This record looks at one TCR beta chain sequence and its context. This sample was included in a study of blood T cell repertoires in COVID-19. TCRdb's table, derived via immunoSEQ multiplex PCR, lists solely in-frame clones and lacks some. The sample consists of 200,000 to 300,000 clones, 86% of them appearing once. J gave up 4 bases and V 1 base, and 9 bases lay outside the gene matches. This CDR3 has 16 amino acids. Germline CDR1 is MGHRA and CDR2 is YSYEKL. The material sequenced was peripheral blood. The receptor comes from a man in his thirties or forties with active or convalescent COVID-19. The chain carries TRBV4-1 and TRBJ2-7, with TRBD1 matching over 8 bases. The CDR3 loop is CASSQAPGQALYEQYF. CDR3 sequence (DNA): TGCGCCAGCAGCCAAGCGCCGGGACAGGCTCTGTACGAGCAGTACTTC.